This T cell receptor beta chain was identified during a study of neurological immune-mediated disorders. This clonotype showed up many times. TCRdb passed the 5' RACE reads through MiXCR, listing each CDR3 protein once. Of more than 45,000 distinct CDR3 sequences listed, 2% to 3% are singletons. Per germline, CDR1 SGHDT and CDR2 YYEEEE. The CDR3 length is 15 residues. The V end was cut by 1 base, the J end by 2 bases, with 12 bases between. Sequenced input: PBMCs. The chain recombines TRBV5-6 with TRBJ2-5; possible D gene TRBD2, 5 bases. The receptor was isolated from a man aged 45-65 years with multiple sclerosis. The CDR3 DNA sequence: TGTGCCAGCAGCTTGAACTACCGGGATCAAGAGACCCAGTACTTC. Encoded protein: CASSLNYRDQETQYF.